Listed below are T cell receptor beta chains from one sample, sequenced in a study of cytomegalovirus exposure and HLA in healthy donors. Assay: immunoSEQ multiplex PCR; the TCRdb copy retains only in-frame clones and omits some. Counted here are 95,000 to 150,000 clones, less than 85% occurring once; the ten biggest clones make up approximately 10%. Sequencing used PBMCs. These receptors were collected from a man younger than 45 in good health and CMV-seropositive. Each CDR3 is given with its conserved first and last residue. D genes are given only for firm matches. Clone size is shown for a subset of rows, as once, few, many or a class of expanded clone.

d_call cdr3_length clone_size j_call v_call cdr3_aa cdr3_nt
NA 15 NA TRBJ2-1 TRBV15 CATSRGRGSYNEQFF TGTGCCACCAGCAGAGGACGGGGCTCCTACAATGAGCAGTTCTTC
NA 12 NA TRBJ1-2 TRBV6-1 CASSSPGYGYTF TGTGCCAGCAGTTCCCCGGGGTATGGCTACACCTTC
TRBD2 14 NA TRBJ2-3 TRBV18 CASSPQRGVLTQYF TGTGCCAGCTCACCACAGCGGGGGGTGCTTACGCAGTATTTT
NA 12 NA TRBJ2-7 TRBV10-2 CASGPLSDEQYF TGCGCCAGTGGGCCCCTTTCCGACGAGCAGTACTTC
NA 13 NA TRBJ1-1 TRBV5-1 CASSLMRNTEAFF TGCGCCAGCAGCTTGATGAGGAACACTGAAGCTTTCTTT
NA 14 NA TRBJ1-1 TRBV14 CASSQAKMNTEAFF TGTGCCAGCAGCCAAGCTAAAATGAACACTGAAGCTTTCTTT
TRBD1 16 NA TRBJ2-7 TRBV18 CASSRPGTGISYEQYF TGTGCCAGCTCCCGTCCCGGGACAGGGATTAGCTACGAGCAGTACTTC
TRBD1 14 NA TRBJ1-2 TRBV7-9 CASSSRQGNYGYTF TGTGCCAGCAGCTCCAGACAGGGTAACTATGGCTACACCTTC
NA 15 NA TRBJ2-1 TRBV2 CASSATGPSGNEQFF TGTGCCAGCAGTGCTACAGGGCCATCGGGCAATGAGCAGTTCTTC
TRBD1 15 NA TRBJ1-2 TRBV6-6 CASGSRDRPYNGYTF TGTGCCAGCGGAAGCCGGGACAGGCCATACAACGGCTACACCTTC
NA 12 few TRBJ2-3 TRBV7-9 CASSDQGATQYF TGTGCCAGCAGCGACCAGGGTGCTACGCAGTATTTT
NA 13 NA TRBJ1-2 TRBV6-1 CASRAYGNYGYTF TGTGCCAGCAGAGCTTACGGTAACTATGGCTACACCTTC
NA 15 NA TRBJ1-1 TRBV4-1 CASSQQQGGRTEAFF TGCGCCAGCAGCCAACAACAGGGCGGGCGCACTGAAGCTTTCTTT
TRBD1 14 NA TRBJ1-1 TRBV6-6 CASSYTGANTEAFF TGTGCCAGCAGTTACACAGGGGCTAACACTGAAGCTTTCTTT
NA 13 NA TRBJ2-5 TRBV5-6 CASTAVGEETQYF TGTGCCAGCACCGCGGTAGGGGAAGAGACCCAGTACTTC
NA 15 NA TRBJ2-2 TRBV7-8 CASSLEYRISGELFF TGTGCCAGCAGCTTAGAGTACAGGATTAGCGGGGAGCTGTTTTTT
TRBD1 16 NA TRBJ1-4 TRBV9 CASSVGTGVTNEKLFF TGTGCCAGCAGTGTTGGGACAGGGGTAACTAATGAAAAACTGTTTTTT
NA 14 NA TRBJ1-1 TRBV9 CASTLTDQFTEAFF TGTGCCAGCACCCTGACAGACCAATTCACTGAAGCTTTCTTT